The 8 T cell receptor beta chains below all came from one sample that was sequenced in a study of cytomegalovirus exposure and HLA in healthy donors. PCR involved 60 Vbeta and 13 Jbeta primers. Some clones are missing from TCRdb's copy, which holds only in-frame ones; the method was immunoSEQ multiplex PCR. The sample holds 150,000 to 200,000 clones, over 80% seen once. The material sequenced was PBMCs. These receptor sequences come from a man aged 50-59 years in good health and CMV-seronegative.

V usage is TRBV7-2 and J usage is TRBJ2-2, with 11 nucleotides matching TRBD2. CDR1 and CDR2 (germline): SGHTA, FQGNSA. The CDR3 length is 18 residues. Trimming removed 6 bases from V and 4 bases from J; junction bases left unmatched: 13. CDR3 protein: CASSILAGAVLGTGELFF. Written as DNA, the CDR3 is TGTGCCAGCAGTATACTAGCGGGGGCGGTCCTCGGCACCGGGGAGCTGTTTTTT.

The count of this clone is one. One end of the junction varies from germline; a read error may be responsible. V and J are TRBV2 and TRBJ2-7; D uncertain. Per germline, CDR1 SNHLY and CDR2 FYNNEI. CDR3 size: 13 residues. CDR3 loop: CTSSVVAVGEQYF. CDR3 DNA: TGTACCAGCAGTGTGGTAGCAGTTGGCGAGCAGTACTTC.

This sequence joins TRBV5-3 and TRBJ1-5; D unclear. TRBV5-3 is reported as an ORF; its role is uncertain. V lost 4 bases, J lost 6 bases, and 8 bases lay in between. This CDR3 is built from 12 residues. The CDR3 DNA reads TGTGCCAGAAGCCGCAGAAGTCAGCCCCAGCATTTT. Amino acid sequence: CARSRRSQPQHF.

The chain carries TRBV19 and TRBJ2-7; D is possibly TRBD2 (6 bases). Germline assignment: CDR1 LNHDA and CDR2 SQIVND (reference sequence). V lost 3 bases, J lost 6 bases, and 15 bases lay in between. The CDR3 spans 14 residues. CDR3 residues: CASSILVEGGEQYF. In DNA form, the CDR3 reads TGTGCCAGTAGTATTCTGGTGGAGGGTGGCGAGCAGTACTTC.

This sequence joins TRBV19 and TRBJ2-7, with D possibly TRBD1 on 6 matching bases. Between the trimmed V and J ends, which lost 9 bases and 6 bases, there was a span of 24 bases. CDR1 and CDR2 from the germline V gene are LNHDA and SQIVND (reference sequence). The CDR3 extends over 15 amino acids. Here the CDR3 reads CASGLGGAGVSEQYF. In DNA form, the CDR3 reads TGTGCCAGCGGCCTAGGGGGTGCTGGGGTCTCCGAGCAGTACTTC.

V is TRBV7-9 and J is TRBJ1-1, with D unresolved. This CDR3 spans 13 amino acids. Trimming cost V 7 bases and J 5 bases, with 14 bases left between them. Germline values: CDR1 SEHNR, CDR2 FQNEAQ (reference sequence). The CDR3 loop reads CASTRYGETEAFF. CDR3 sequence (DNA): TGTGCCAGCACCCGATACGGAGAAACTGAAGCTTTCTTT.

In the case of this clone: This same CDR3 is encoded by further DNA sequences in the sample. The chain is built from TRBV29-1 and TRBJ2-7, with D possibly being TRBD1 (7 bases). CDR3 length: 12 residues. Per germline, CDR1 SQVTM and CDR2 ANQGSEA. The germline V and J ends were trimmed by 3 bases and 5 bases, with 11 bases remaining between them. The CDR3 nucleotides are TGCAGCGTTGAGGAGGGGGCTCACGAGCAGTACTTC. It specifies CSVEEGAHEQYF.

This clone came up once. The J gene is TRBJ2-3, the V gene TRBV4-3; D uncertain. Trimming left V 0 bases short and J 8 bases short, with 12 bases between. The CDR3 loop spans 14 amino acids. Germline V gene data show CDR1 as LGHNA and CDR2 as YSLEER. CDR3 region: CASSQENWSGTQYF. The DNA of the CDR3 is TGCGCCAGCAGCCAAGAGAATTGGTCGGGTACGCAGTATTTT.